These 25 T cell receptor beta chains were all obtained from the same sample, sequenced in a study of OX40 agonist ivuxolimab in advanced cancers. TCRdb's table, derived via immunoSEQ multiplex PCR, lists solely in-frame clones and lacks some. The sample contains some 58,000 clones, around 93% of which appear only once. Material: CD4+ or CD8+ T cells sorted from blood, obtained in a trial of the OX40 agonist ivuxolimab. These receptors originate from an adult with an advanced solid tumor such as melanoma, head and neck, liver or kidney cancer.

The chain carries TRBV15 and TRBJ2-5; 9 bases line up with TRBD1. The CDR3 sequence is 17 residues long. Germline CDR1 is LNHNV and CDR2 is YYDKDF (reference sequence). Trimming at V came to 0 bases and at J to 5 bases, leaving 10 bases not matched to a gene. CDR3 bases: TGTGCCACCAGCAGAGATATGTGGGGACAGGGTACCGAGACCCAGTACTTC. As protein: CATSRDMWGQGTETQYF.

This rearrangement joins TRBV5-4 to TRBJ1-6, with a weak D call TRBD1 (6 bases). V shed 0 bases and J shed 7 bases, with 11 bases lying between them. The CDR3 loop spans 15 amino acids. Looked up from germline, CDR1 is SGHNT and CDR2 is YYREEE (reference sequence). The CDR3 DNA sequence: TGTGCCAGCAGCTTGGGGCCAGGGGAAAATTCACCCCTCCACTTT. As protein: CASSLGPGENSPLHF.

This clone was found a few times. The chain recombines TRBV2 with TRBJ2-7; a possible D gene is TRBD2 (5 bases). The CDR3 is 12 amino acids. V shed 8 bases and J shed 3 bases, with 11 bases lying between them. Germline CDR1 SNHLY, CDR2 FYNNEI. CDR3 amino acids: CASGRGNYEQYF. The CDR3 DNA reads TGTGCCAGCGGAAGAGGGAACTACGAGCAGTACTTC.

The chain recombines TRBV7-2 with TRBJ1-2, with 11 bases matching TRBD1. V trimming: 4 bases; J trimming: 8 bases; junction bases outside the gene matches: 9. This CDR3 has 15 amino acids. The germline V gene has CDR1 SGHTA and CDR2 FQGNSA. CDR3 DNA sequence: TGTGCCAGCAGCTCCGGACAGGGGGCGAGTGGGGGCTACACCTTC. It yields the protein CASSSGQGASGGYTF.

The CDR3 protein is CASRDRNTGELFF. CDR3 DNA sequence: TGTGCCAGCCGGGACAGAAACACCGGGGAGCTGTTTTTT. The chain joins TRBV19 to TRBJ2-2; 7 nucleotides match TRBD1. V lost 9 bases, J lost 2 bases, and 3 bases stayed unmatched. The germline V gene encodes CDR1 LNHDA and CDR2 SQIVND (reference sequence). The CDR3 loop spans 13 amino acids.

As DNA, the CDR3 is TGTGCCAGCAGTTTAGGACAGTTTAGCTATGGCTACACCTTC. Translated, it gives CASSLGQFSYGYTF. The chain has TRBV28 and TRBJ1-2, with a weak D call TRBD1 (6 bases). The CDR3 length is 14 residues. Trimming cost V 2 bases and J 4 bases, with 11 bases left between them. Germline assignment: CDR1 MDHEN and CDR2 SYDVKM.

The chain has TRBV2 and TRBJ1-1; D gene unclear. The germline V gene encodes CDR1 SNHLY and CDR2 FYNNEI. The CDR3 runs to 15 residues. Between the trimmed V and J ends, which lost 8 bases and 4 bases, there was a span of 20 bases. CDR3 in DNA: TGTGCCAGCGGAACCGAAAGGGTCACGAGCACTGAAGCTTTCTTT. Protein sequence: CASGTERVTSTEAFF. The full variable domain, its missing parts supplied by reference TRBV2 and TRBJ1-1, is EPEVTQTPSHQVTQMGQEVILRCVPISNHLYFYWYRQILGQKVEFLVSFYNNEISEKSEIFDDQFSVERPDGSNFTLKIRSTKLEDSAMYFCASGTERVTSTEAFFGQGTRLTVV.

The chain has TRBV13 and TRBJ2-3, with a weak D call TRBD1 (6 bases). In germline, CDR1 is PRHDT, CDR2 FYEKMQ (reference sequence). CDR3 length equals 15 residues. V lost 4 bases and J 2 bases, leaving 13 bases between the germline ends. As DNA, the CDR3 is TGTGCCAGCAGCTACCGACAGGAGTTCACAGATACGCAGTATTTT. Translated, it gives CASSYRQEFTDTQYF.

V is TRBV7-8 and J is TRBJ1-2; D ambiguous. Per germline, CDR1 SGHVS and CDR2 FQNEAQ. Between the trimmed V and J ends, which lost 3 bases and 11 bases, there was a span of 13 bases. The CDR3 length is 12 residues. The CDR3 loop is CASSLTSQYYTF. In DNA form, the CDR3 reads TGTGCCAGCAGCTTGACGTCCCAGTATTACACCTTC.

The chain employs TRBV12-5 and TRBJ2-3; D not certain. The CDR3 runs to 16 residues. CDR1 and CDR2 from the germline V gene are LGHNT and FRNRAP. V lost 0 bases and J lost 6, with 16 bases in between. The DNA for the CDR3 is TGTGCTAGTGGTTTGGTACCCTCCAAGGAATCGGATACGCAGTATTTT. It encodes CASGLVPSKESDTQYF.

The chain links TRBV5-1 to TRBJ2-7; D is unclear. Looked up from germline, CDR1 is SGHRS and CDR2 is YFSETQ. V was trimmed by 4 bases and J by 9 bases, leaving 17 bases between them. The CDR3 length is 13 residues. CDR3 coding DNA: TGCGCCAGCAGCCACGACGGTTCTGATGGGCAGTACTTC. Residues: CASSHDGSDGQYF.

The CDR3 loop is CASSLWASTEAFF. The CDR3 DNA is TGTGCCAGCAGCCTGTGGGCGAGCACTGAAGCTTTCTTT. The chain recombines TRBV11-3 with TRBJ1-1, with D uncertain. Germline V gene lookup returns CDR1 SGHNT and CDR2 YENEEA. The V and J ends lost 5 bases and 4 bases respectively, with 11 bases between them. CDR3 length equals 13 residues.

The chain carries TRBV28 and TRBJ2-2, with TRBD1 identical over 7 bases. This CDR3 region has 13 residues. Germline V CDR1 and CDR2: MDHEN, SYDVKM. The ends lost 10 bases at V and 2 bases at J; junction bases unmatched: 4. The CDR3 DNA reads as TGTGCCACTGGGACAGCTAACACCGGGGAGCTGTTTTTT. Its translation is CATGTANTGELFF.

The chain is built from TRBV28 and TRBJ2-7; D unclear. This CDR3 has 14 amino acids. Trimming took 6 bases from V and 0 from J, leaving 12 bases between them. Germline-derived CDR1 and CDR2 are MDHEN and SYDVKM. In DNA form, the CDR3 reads TGTGCCAGCAGCTATGAGGCCTCCTCCTACGAGCAGTACTTC. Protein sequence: CASSYEASSYEQYF.

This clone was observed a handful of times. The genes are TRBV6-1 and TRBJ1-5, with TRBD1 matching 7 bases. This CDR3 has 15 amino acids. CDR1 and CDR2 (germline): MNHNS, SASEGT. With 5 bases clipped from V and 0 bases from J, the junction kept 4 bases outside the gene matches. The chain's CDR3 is CASSQQGFSNQPQHF. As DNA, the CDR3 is TGTGCCAGCAGTCAACAGGGGTTTAGCAATCAGCCCCAGCATTTT.

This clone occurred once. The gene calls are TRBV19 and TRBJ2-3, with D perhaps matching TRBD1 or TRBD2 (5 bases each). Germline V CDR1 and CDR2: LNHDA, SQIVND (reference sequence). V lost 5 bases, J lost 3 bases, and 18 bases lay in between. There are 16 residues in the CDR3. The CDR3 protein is CASSHYSGQSTDTQYF. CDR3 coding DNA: TGTGCCAGTAGTCATTACTCGGGGCAGTCGACAGATACGCAGTATTTT.

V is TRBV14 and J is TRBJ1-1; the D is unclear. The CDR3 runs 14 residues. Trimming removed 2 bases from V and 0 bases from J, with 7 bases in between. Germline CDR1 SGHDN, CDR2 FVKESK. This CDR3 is CASSQTIVNTEAFF. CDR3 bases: TGTGCCAGCAGCCAAACGATTGTGAACACTGAAGCTTTCTTT.

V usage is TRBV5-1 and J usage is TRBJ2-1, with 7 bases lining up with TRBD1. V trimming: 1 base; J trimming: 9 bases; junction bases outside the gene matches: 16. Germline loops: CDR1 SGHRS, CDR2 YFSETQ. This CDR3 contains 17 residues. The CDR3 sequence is CASSLRSGQLAGGEQFF. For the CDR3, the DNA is TGCGCCAGCAGCTTGCGTTCGGGTCAGCTGGCAGGGGGTGAGCAGTTCTTC.

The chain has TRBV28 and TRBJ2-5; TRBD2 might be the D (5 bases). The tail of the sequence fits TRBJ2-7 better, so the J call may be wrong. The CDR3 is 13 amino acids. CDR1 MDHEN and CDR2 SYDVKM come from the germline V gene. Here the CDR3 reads CASSITSSYEQYF. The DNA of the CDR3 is TGTGCCAGCAGTATAACTAGTTCCTACGAGCAGTACTTC.

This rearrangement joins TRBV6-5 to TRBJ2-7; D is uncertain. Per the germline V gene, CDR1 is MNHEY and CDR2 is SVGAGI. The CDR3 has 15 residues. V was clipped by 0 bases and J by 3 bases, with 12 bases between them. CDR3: CASSYSRRTLYEQYF. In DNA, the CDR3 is TGTGCCAGCAGTTACTCGAGGCGGACCCTCTACGAGCAGTACTTC.

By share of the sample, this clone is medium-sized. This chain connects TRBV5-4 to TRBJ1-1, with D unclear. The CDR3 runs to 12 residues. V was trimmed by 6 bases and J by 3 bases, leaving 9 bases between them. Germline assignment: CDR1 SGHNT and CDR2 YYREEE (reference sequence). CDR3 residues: CASKRFDTEAFF. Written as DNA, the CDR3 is TGTGCCAGCAAGCGGTTTGACACTGAAGCTTTCTTT.

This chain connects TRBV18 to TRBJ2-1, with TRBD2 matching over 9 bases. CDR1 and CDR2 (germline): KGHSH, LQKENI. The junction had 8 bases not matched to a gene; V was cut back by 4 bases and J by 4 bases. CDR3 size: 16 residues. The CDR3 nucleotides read TGTGCCAGCTCACAGGGCACTAGCGGGCTTTACAATGAGCAGTTCTTC. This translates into CASSQGTSGLYNEQFF. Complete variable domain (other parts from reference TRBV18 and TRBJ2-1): NAGVMQNPRHLVRRRGQEARLRCSPMKGHSHVYWYRQLPEEGLKFMVYLQKENIIDESGMPKERFSAEFPKEGPSILRIQQVVRGDSAAYFCASSQGTSGLYNEQFFGPGTRLTVL.

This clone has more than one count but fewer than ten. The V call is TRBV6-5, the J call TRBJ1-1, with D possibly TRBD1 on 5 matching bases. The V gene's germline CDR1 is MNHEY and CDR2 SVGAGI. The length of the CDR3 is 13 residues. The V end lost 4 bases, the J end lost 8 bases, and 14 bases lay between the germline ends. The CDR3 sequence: CASSSVRHREAFF. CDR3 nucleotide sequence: TGTGCCAGCAGTTCCGTTCGGCACAGGGAAGCTTTCTTT.

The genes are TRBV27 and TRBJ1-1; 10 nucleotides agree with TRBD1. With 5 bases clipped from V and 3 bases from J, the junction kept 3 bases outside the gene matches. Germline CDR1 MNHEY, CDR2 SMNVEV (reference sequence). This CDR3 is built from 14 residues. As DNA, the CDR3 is TGTGCCAGCAGTAGACAGGGGGCTTACACTGAAGCTTTCTTT. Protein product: CASSRQGAYTEAFF.

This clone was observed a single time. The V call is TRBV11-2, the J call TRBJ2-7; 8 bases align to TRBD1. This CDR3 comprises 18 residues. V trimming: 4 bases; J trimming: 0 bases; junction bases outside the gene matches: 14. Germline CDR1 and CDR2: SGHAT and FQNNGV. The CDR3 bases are TGTGCCAGCAGCTCCTCCCCGGGGACAGGAAAATTCTCCTACGAGCAGTACTTC. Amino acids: CASSSSPGTGKFSYEQYF.